This T cell receptor beta chain was documented in a study of T cell repertoires in cytomegalovirus infection. Study-wide findings and caveats: Clonotypes of TCR beta that were HLA-C-restricted and CMV-specific dominated the ex vivo response.

Using its own MiXCR run on the reads, TCRdb lists one record per CDR3 protein. The sample carries about 530,000 distinct CDR3 sequences, 26% recorded once. Only a few counts were recorded for this clonotype. Its antigen is still unknown. Trimming stripped 0 bases from V and 5 bases from J, with 10 bases between. Germline V CDR1 and CDR2: SGHNT, YENEEA. The CDR3 is made up of 14 amino acids. The sample was PBMCs. This clonotype was sampled from a human donor in good health (CMV status not recorded). Some clones in this sample may be carry-over from other donors' samples. The rearrangement links TRBV11-3 to TRBJ1-1; D ambiguous. In nucleotides, the CDR3 is TGTGCCAGCAGCTTAGAGGGGTATGGGACTGAAGCTTTCTTT. Translated: CASSLEGYGTEAFF.